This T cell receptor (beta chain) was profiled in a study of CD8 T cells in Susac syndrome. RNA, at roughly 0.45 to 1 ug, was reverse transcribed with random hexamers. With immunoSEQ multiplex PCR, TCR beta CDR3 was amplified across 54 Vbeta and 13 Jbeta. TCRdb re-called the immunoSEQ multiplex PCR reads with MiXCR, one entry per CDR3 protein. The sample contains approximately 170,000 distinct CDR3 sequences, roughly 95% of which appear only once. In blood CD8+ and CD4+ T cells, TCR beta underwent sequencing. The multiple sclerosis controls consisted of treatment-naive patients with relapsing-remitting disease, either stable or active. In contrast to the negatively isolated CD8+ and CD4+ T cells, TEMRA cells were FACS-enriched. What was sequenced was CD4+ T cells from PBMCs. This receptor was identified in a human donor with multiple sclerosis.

DNA for the CDR3: TGTGCCAGCAGTTTGTCACAGGAGGAAAAACTGTTTTTT. Translating gives CASSLSQEEKLFF. The rearrangement joins TRBV6-5 to TRBJ1-4; possible D gene TRBD1, 5 bases. CDR1 and CDR2 from the germline V gene are MNHEY and SVGAGI. The ends were cut back, 4 bases at V and 8 bases at J, with 11 bases in the middle. There are 13 residues in the CDR3.